This T cell receptor (beta chain) is drawn from a study of blood T cell repertoires in COVID-19 (dated by TCRdb to the early 2020s). Regarding the study in general: Samples from collaborators originated in the United States, Italy and Spain and spanned both the acute and convalescent phases of COVID-19. The material from the prospective study consisted of cDNA or gDNA derived from T cells, B-cell-depleted T cells, or PBMCs. Subjects who had been exposed to COVID-19, were actively infected with it, or had recovered from it provided the deeply sampled blood TCRbeta repertoires that made up the dataset. The repertoires were released in a freely available public database meant as a resource for research on the immune response to SARS-CoV-2. Samples were obtained from the ongoing ImmuneRACE study (first 160 participants) and from 1,254 subjects provided by 6 global collaborators. Sample metadata almost always included a de-identified subject ID, COVID-19 status, age in years and sex. Where available, HLA class I and class II types were obtained from metadata supplied by the sample provider rather than from assay-based typing.

What the work shows at the level of the full study, not this receptor alone: The quantity of clinical and demographic metadata differed by source and by participant and was supplied without curation.

CDR1 is given as SGDLS and CDR2 as YYNGEE, both from the germline V gene. The CDR3 covers 15 residues, taking in both the cysteine and the phenylalanine. Of all the DNA, just the CDR3 is kept, 45 bases in frame from base 1. V was cut back by 0 bases and J by 5 bases, leaving a gap of 14 bases between them. TCRbeta CDR3 regions were amplified from genomic DNA using the immunoSEQ Assay, a bias-controlled multiplex PCR. As for the authors' bioinformatics: Nucleated cell counts per sample were estimated from amplification of reference gene primers within the assay. Sequence reads were collapsed and filtered to measure the absolute abundance of every unique TCRbeta CDR3 rearrangement. For each sample, productive Simpson clonality was calculated as the square root of Simpson's diversity index over productive rearrangements. TCRdb stores this immuneACCESS table with in-frame sequences only. Part of the clones is absent; in the studies checked, under half of the shortfall reflects unresolved V genes, and no reason is known for the rest. V, J and clone size are those of that table, while D and trimming were read from the DNA. The sample has about 230,000 clones on record, over 75% of them singletons. The ten largest make up roughly 5% of the sample.

Concerning this clone: The specificity of this receptor is unknown. Base-call qualities are not available, and no considerably larger clone is one nucleotide away.

One collaborating source in Seattle enrolled patients during active infection and followed them longitudinally through the course of disease. The collaborating institutions used their own protocols to collect whole blood in K2EDTA tubes. For TCRbeta analysis, collaborators shipped samples in one of three forms: frozen whole blood, isolated PBMCs, or DNA extracted from either of those sample types. The chain couples TRBV9 to TRBJ1-2; the D gene is perhaps TRBD1, on 5 matching bases. This receptor was obtained from a man in his fifties with COVID-19, enrolled during active disease. Sequences were obtained from peripheral blood. The DNA sequence reads TGTGCCAGCAGCGTAGACCCAGGGCCCGGGTATGGCTACACCTTC. This codes for CASSVDPGPGYGYTF. Outside the CDR3, residues come from the reference TRBV9 and TRBJ1-2 proteins, so the full variable domain is: DSGVTQTPKHLITATGQRVTLRCSPRSGDLSVYWYQQSLDQGLQFLIQYYNGEERAKGNILERFSAQQFPDLHSELNLSSLELGDSALYFCASSVDPGPGYGYTFGSGTRLTVV.